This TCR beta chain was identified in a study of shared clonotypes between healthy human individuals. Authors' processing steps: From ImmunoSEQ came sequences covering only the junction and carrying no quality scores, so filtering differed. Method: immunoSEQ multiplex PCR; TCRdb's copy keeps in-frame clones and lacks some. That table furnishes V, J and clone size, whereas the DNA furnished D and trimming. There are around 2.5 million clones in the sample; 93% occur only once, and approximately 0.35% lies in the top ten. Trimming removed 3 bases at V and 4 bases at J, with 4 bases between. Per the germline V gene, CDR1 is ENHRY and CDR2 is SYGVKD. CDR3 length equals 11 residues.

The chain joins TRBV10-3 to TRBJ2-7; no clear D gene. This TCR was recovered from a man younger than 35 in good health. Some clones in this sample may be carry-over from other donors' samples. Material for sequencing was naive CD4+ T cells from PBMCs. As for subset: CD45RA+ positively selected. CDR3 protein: CAISDPYEQYF. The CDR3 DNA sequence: TGTGCCATCAGTGATCCATACGAGCAGTACTTC.